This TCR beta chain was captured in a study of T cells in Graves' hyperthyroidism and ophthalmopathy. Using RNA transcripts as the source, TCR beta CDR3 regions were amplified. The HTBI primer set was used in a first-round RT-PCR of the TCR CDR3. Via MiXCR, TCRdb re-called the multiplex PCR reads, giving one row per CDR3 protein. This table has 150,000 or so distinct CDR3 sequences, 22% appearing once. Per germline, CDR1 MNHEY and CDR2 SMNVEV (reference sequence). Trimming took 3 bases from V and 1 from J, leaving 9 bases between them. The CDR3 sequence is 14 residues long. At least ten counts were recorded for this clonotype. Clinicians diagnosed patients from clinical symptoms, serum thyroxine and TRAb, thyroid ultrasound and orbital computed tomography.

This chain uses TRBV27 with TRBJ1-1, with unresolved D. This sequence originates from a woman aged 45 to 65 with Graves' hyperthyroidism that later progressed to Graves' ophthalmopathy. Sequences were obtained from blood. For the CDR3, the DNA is TGTGCCAGCAGTTTTAGGGCCCAGAACACTGAAGCTTTCTTT. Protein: CASSFRAQNTEAFF.